The rows below give T cell receptor beta chains drawn from one sample of a study of CD8 T cells in Susac syndrome. A single record per CDR3 protein comes from TCRdb applying MiXCR to the immunoSEQ multiplex PCR reads. Altogether under 250,000 distinct CDR3 sequences are present, roughly 93% being singletons, with the ten largest covering over 0.15%. The sequencing sample was made of CD4+ T cells from PBMCs. These receptors all come from a human donor with Susac syndrome. CDR3s include the opening cysteine and the closing phenylalanine or tryptophan. D genes are given only for firm matches. The size of a clone is reported for some rows only, either as once, few or many, or as a class for expanded clones.

>-|TRBV12-3/TRBV12-4|-
CASSPEGGPYNEQFF
>-|TRBV5-4|-
CASSPQGAYEQYF
>once|TRBV7-2|TRBD1
CASSLAWTGDYGYTF
>once|TRBV20-1|-
CSARDPTQGGGTEAFF
>-|TRBV3-1|TRBD2
CASSRSGGDDEQFF
>-|TRBV6-2/TRBV6-3|TRBD1
CASRTGQGLSSYEQYF
>-|TRBV12-3/TRBV12-4|TRBD1
CASSQTGPANYGYTF
>-|TRBV20-1|-
CSADDNRQETQYF
>-|TRBV12-3/TRBV12-4|TRBD1
CASSIGTGGGETQYF
>-|TRBV20-1|-
CSAPRGARYNEQFF
>once|TRBV27|-
CASGGIGTKTQYF
>-|TRBV6-1|-
CASDGWTSGDEKLFF
>-|TRBV7-7|TRBD2
CASSLRLAGNNEQFF
>-|TRBV5-1|TRBD1
CASTLGQMNTEAFF
>-|TRBV7-2|-
CASSRNPDISYEQYF
>-|TRBV5-6|TRBD1
CASSFGTGGFTGELFF
>-|TRBV10-3|TRBD1
CAIKRQGVEEQYF